This T cell receptor beta chain was documented in a study of blood T cell repertoires in COVID-19. Study information: Samples came from the United States, Italy and Spain, spanning acute and convalescent COVID-19. The cDNA or gDNA used as material had been derived from T cells, B-cell-depleted T cells, or PBMCs.

This CDR3 has 15 amino acids. J lost 9 bases, V lost 4 bases, and 8 bases had no gene match. Germline V gene data show CDR1 as MDHEN and CDR2 as SYDVKM. In the authors' methods: Reference gene primer amplification yielded estimated nucleated cell counts. Generated by immunoSEQ multiplex PCR, the TCRdb table keeps only in-frame clones and is missing some. V, J and clone size derive from that table, while D and trimming were established from the DNA sequence. Altogether approximately 29,000 clones are present, 72% being singletons, with the ten largest covering roughly 20%. The chain recombines TRBV28 with TRBJ2-3; 12 bases are shared with TRBD2. Sequenced sample: peripheral blood. This TCR came from a boy aged 2-15 years with active or convalescent COVID-19. The CDR3 DNA reads TGTGCCAGCAGTTCTAGCGGGGGGGGCCCCGGGACGCAGTATTTT. Protein sequence: CASSSSGGGPGTQYF.